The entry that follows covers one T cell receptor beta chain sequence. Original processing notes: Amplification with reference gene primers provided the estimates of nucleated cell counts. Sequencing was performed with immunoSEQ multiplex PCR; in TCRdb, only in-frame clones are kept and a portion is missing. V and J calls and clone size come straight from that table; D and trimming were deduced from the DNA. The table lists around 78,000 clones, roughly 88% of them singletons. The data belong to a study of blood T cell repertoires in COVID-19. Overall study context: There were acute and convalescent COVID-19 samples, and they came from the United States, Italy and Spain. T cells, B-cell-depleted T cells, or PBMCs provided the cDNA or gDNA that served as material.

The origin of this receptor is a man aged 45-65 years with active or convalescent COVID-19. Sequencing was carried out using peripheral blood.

CDR3 bases: TGTGCCAGCAGCCAAGTTGCCAGGGGCCCTTACGAGCAGTACTTC. This sequence encodes CASSQVARGPYEQYF. J is TRBJ2-7 and V is TRBV3-1 (or the pseudogene TRBV3-2), with D possibly being TRBD1 (6 bases). This CDR3 contains 15 residues. Germline V gene lookup returns CDR1 LGHDT and CDR2 YNNKEL (reference sequence). V was clipped by 1 base and J by 4 bases, with 14 bases between them.